A single sample gave rise to the 25 T cell receptor beta chains below, sequenced in a study of CD8+ T cells in alopecia areata. Extracted from the samples, RNA was reverse transcribed into cDNA to serve as the sequencing template. Some clones are missing from TCRdb's copy, which holds only in-frame ones; the method was immunoSEQ multiplex PCR. The sample holds roughly 100,000 clones, approximately 60% seen once. The sequenced sample was CD4+ T cells sorted from blood. These receptors came from a human donor in good health.

This chain uses TRBV27 with TRBJ2-3; possibly TRBD1 for D (5 bases). Germline CDR1 reads MNHEY; CDR2 reads SMNVEV (reference sequence). This CDR3 contains 14 residues. V lost 5 bases and J 4 bases, leaving 13 bases between the germline ends. DNA of the CDR3: TGTGCCAGCAGTATACGGACAAGCGCAGATACGCAGTATTTT. It is translated as CASSIRTSADTQYF.

The CDR3 spells CASSERTGGQPQHF. The CDR3 DNA is TGTGCCAGCAGTGAAAGGACAGGGGGCCAGCCCCAGCATTTT. V and J are TRBV2 and TRBJ1-5; TRBD1 matches at 11 bases. This CDR3 spans 14 amino acids. V lost 2 bases to trimming and J lost 7 bases; unmatched junction nucleotides: 1. From germline, CDR1 is SNHLY and CDR2 FYNNEI.

This chain joins TRBV5-1 and TRBJ2-5; 11 nucleotides line up with TRBD2. With 2 bases clipped from V and 4 bases from J, the junction kept 4 bases outside the gene matches. Germline V gene lookup returns CDR1 SGHRS and CDR2 YFSETQ. The CDR3 covers 15 residues. This CDR3 reads CASSFGSGGAETQYF. The CDR3 bases are TGCGCCAGCAGCTTCGGTAGCGGGGGGGCAGAGACCCAGTACTTC.

The chain employs TRBV9 and TRBJ1-5, with a tentative D call TRBD1 (6 bases). V lost 8 bases and J 6 bases, leaving 21 bases between the germline ends. This CDR3 is 15 amino acids long. Germline CDR1 reads SGDLS; CDR2 reads YYNGEE. This CDR3 is CARVPNVGGFQPQHF. The DNA for the CDR3 is TGTGCCAGAGTGCCCAATGTAGGGGGTTTTCAGCCCCAGCATTTT.

The V gene is TRBV15, the J gene TRBJ1-2; D is uncertain. The CDR3 is 14 amino acids. V was cut by 2 bases and J by 7 bases, with 14 bases left in between. The germline gives CDR1 LNHNV, CDR2 YYDKDF (reference sequence). The CDR3 spells CATSRPPHSGGYTF. In DNA, the CDR3 is TGTGCCACCAGCAGACCCCCCCATTCCGGTGGCTACACCTTC.

This chain uses TRBV10-3 with TRBJ2-7; tentatively, D is TRBD1 (6 bases). The ends were cut back, 10 bases at V and 5 bases at J, with 15 bases in the middle. The CDR3 has 12 residues. Germline-derived CDR1 and CDR2 are ENHRY and SYGVKD. CDR3 in amino acids: CATRTVLDEQYF. The CDR3 nucleotides are TGTGCCACCCGGACAGTCCTTGACGAGCAGTACTTC.

The sample holds one count of this clone. This chain joins TRBV15 and TRBJ2-3; no clear D. Trimming removed 0 bases at V and 5 bases at J, with 6 bases between. CDR1 LNHNV and CDR2 YYDKDF come from the germline V gene (reference sequence). The CDR3 totals 13 residues. The CDR3 DNA sequence: TGTGCCACCAGCAGAGATCTGGTAGATACGCAGTATTTT. It yields the protein CATSRDLVDTQYF. The full variable domain, in which reference TRBV15 and TRBJ2-3 provide the parts outside the CDR3, is DAMVIQNPRYQVTQFGKPVTLSCSQTLNHNVMYWYQQKSSQAPKLLFHYYDKDFNNEADTPDNFQSRRPNTSFCFLDIRSPGLGDTAMYLCATSRDLVDTQYFGPGTRLTVL.

This sequence joins TRBV6-5 and TRBJ2-7, with D hard to call. V shed 1 base and J shed 1 base, with 11 bases lying between them. This CDR3 spans 15 amino acids. Germline CDR1 is MNHEY and CDR2 is SVGAGI. DNA for the CDR3: TGTGCCAGCAGTTACTACGTCGGTAGTTCCTACGAGCAGTACTTC. It codes for CASSYYVGSSYEQYF.

This clone was observed at least ten times. The chain is built from TRBV10-3 and TRBJ2-5; D could derive from TRBD1 or TRBD2 (5 bases each). V shed 8 bases and J shed 1 base, with 5 bases lying between them. This CDR3 is built from 11 residues. The germline CDR1 and CDR2 sequences are ENHRY and SYGVKD. The CDR3 reads CAIGTQETQYF. The DNA of the CDR3 is TGTGCCATCGGGACCCAAGAGACCCAGTACTTC.

This clone was seen more than once but under ten times. The V gene is TRBV4-3, the J gene TRBJ1-1, with 10 bases that match TRBD1. V shed 0 bases and J 1 base; nucleotides not matched to a gene: 2. The CDR3 totals 16 residues. The germline CDR1 and CDR2 sequences are LGHNA and YSLEER. In nucleotides, the CDR3 is TGCGCCAGCAGCCAAGATGACAGGGGGCGGAACACTGAAGCTTTCTTT. It translates to CASSQDDRGRNTEAFF.

V is TRBV15 and J is TRBJ1-2; possible D gene TRBD1, 5 bases. Germline-derived CDR1 and CDR2 are LNHNV and YYDKDF (reference sequence). This CDR3 region has 13 residues. Trimming stripped 4 bases from V and 5 bases from J, with 11 bases between. This CDR3 reads CATSTGLQYGYTF. Written as DNA, the CDR3 is TGTGCCACCAGCACGGGACTGCAGTATGGCTACACCTTC.

V usage is TRBV7-9 and J usage is TRBJ2-1; weak D call: TRBD1 (5 bases). Looked up from germline, CDR1 is SEHNR and CDR2 is FQNEAQ (reference sequence). The CDR3 contains 13 residues. Deletions cut 3 bases from V and 5 bases from J, with 8 bases between. CDR3 protein: CASSFRQNNEQFF. The CDR3 nucleotides are TGTGCCAGCAGCTTTAGACAGAACAATGAGCAGTTCTTC.

This clone appeared a few times. The chain has TRBV7-2 and TRBJ1-5; a weak D match, TRBD1 (5 bases). Trimming shortened V by 1 base and J by 0 bases, and 7 bases separated the two germline ends. The CDR3 totals 15 residues. Germline loops: CDR1 SGHTA, CDR2 FQGNSA. The CDR3 reads CASSLVGASNQPQHF. Written as DNA, the CDR3 is TGTGCCAGCAGCTTAGTAGGGGCTAGCAATCAGCCCCAGCATTTT. Full variable domain (remainder filled in from reference TRBV7-2 and TRBJ1-5): GAGVSQSPSNKVTEKGKDVELRCDPISGHTALYWYRQSLGQGLEFLIYFQGNSAPDKSGLPSDRFSAERTGGSVSTLTIQRTQQEDSAVYLCASSLVGASNQPQHFGDGTRLSIL.

Only one count was recorded for this clone. The chain employs TRBV7-8 and TRBJ2-1, with unresolved D. The CDR3 spans 13 residues. V lost 3 bases and J 6 bases, leaving 9 bases between the germline ends. From germline, CDR1 is SGHVS and CDR2 FQNEAQ. CDR3 sequence (DNA): TGTGCCAGCAGCTTCCGGTCGGGCAATGAGCAGTTCTTC. It codes for CASSFRSGNEQFF.

V gene TRBV2 combines with J gene TRBJ2-1; no firm D call. The CDR3 is 14 residues long. Looked up from germline, CDR1 is SNHLY and CDR2 is FYNNEI. V was shortened by 6 bases and J by 0 bases, with 9 bases between the two germline ends. The CDR3 here is CASSWDPSYNEQFF. CDR3 bases: TGTGCCAGCAGCTGGGATCCCTCCTACAATGAGCAGTTCTTC. Supplemented by reference TRBV2 and TRBJ2-1, the full variable domain reads EPEVTQTPSHQVTQMGQEVILRCVPISNHLYFYWYRQILGQKVEFLVSFYNNEISEKSEIFDDQFSVERPDGSNFTLKIRSTKLEDSAMYFCASSWDPSYNEQFFGPGTRLTVL.

V and J are TRBV14 and TRBJ1-1; 7 bases align to TRBD1. J lost 13 bases, V lost 0 bases, and 8 bases had no gene match. CDR1 is SGHDN and CDR2 is FVKESK in the germline V gene. The CDR3 is 13 amino acids. The CDR3 region is CASSQDFTGVGFF. CDR3 DNA: TGTGCCAGCAGCCAAGATTTCACAGGGGTAGGTTTCTTT.

The chain is built from TRBV7-9 and TRBJ2-5; tentatively, D is TRBD2 (6 bases). This CDR3 region has 14 residues. Germline V gene lookup returns CDR1 SEHNR and CDR2 FQNEAQ (reference sequence). Trimming took off 5 bases at V and 5 bases at J, with 15 bases between the two ends. In DNA form, the CDR3 reads TGTGCCAGCAGCCGCAGGGAACGGGGGGAGACCCAGTACTTC. This gives the protein CASSRRERGETQYF.

This clone was seen only a few times. Other nucleotide sequences in the sample specify the same CDR3. J is TRBJ2-3 and V is TRBV29-1; 9 nucleotides align to TRBD2. Per the germline V gene, CDR1 is SQVTM and CDR2 is ANQGSEA. This CDR3 has 14 residues. J gave up 4 bases and V 6 bases, and 8 bases lay outside the gene matches. CDR3 loop: CSVPRGGLPDTQYF. CDR3 nucleotides: TGCAGCGTCCCGCGGGGGGGCCTACCAGATACGCAGTATTTT.

With regard to this clone: At one boundary the junction diverges from the germline segment, which might be a read error. This chain joins TRBV30 and TRBJ1-2, with a weak D call TRBD1 (6 bases). The germline V gene has CDR1 GTSNPN and CDR2 SVGIG (reference sequence). The CDR3 totals 12 residues. CDR3 sequence: CAWAGQSYSYTF. In DNA form, the CDR3 reads TGTGCCTGGGCCGGACAGAGCTATAGCTACACCTTC.

This clone was seen just once. The V call is TRBV29-1, the J call TRBJ2-2; the D call may be TRBD1 or TRBD2 (5 bases each). This CDR3 region has 14 residues. V lost 4 bases to trimming and J lost 3 bases, with 12 bases between them. Germline V lookup: CDR1 SQVTM, CDR2 ANQGSEA. CDR3 region: CSVVYGADTGELFF. The CDR3 DNA reads as TGCAGCGTTGTATACGGGGCGGACACCGGGGAGCTGTTTTTT.

The chain combines TRBV29-1 with TRBJ2-3; TRBD1 matches 7 bases. This CDR3 region has 13 residues. The trim removed 4 bases at V and 2 bases at J, leaving 3 bases unmatched. Germline loops: CDR1 SQVTM, CDR2 ANQGSEA. The CDR3 region is CSVVEGATDTQYF. DNA for the CDR3: TGCAGCGTTGTCGAGGGGGCCACAGATACGCAGTATTTT.

This clone has just a few counts. In DNA form, the CDR3 reads TGCAGCGCCCGGGGCGGCTTGAACACTGAAGCTTTCTTT. Translation gives CSARGGLNTEAFF. This rearrangement joins TRBV29-1 to TRBJ1-1; the D gene is possibly TRBD1 (5 bases). This CDR3 has 13 amino acids. Deletions cut 7 bases from V and 0 bases from J, with 12 bases between. Germline CDR1 SQVTM, CDR2 ANQGSEA.

Only a few counts were recorded for this clone. This chain joins TRBV7-8 and TRBJ2-6, with no clear D. The ends were cut back, 0 bases at V and 2 bases at J, with 5 bases in the middle. The length of the CDR3 is 15 residues. CDR1 SGHVS and CDR2 FQNEAQ come from the germline V gene. The CDR3 bases are TGTGCCAGCAGCTTAGCGGGTGCTGGGGCCAACGTCCTGACTTTC. This gives the protein CASSLAGAGANVLTF.

CDR3 nucleotides: TGTGCCAGCAGCCCAGCGCCCGGAAGGCGGGGGGGCCGCAATGAGCAGTTCTTC. Protein product: CASSPAPGRRGGRNEQFF. V and J are TRBV5-4 and TRBJ2-1; 9 nucleotides agree with TRBD2. Unmatched junction bases numbered 17, after V lost 4 bases and J lost 6 bases. The germline V gene encodes CDR1 SGHNT and CDR2 YYREEE (reference sequence). The CDR3 is made up of 18 amino acids.

This chain links TRBV28 with TRBJ2-7; D is ambiguous. The germline V gene encodes CDR1 MDHEN and CDR2 SYDVKM. This CDR3 region has 16 residues. V was trimmed by 4 bases and J by 4 bases, leaving 20 bases between them. CDR3 region: CASSSPRPTTQYEQYF. The CDR3 DNA is TGTGCCAGCAGTTCCCCTCGGCCCACCACGCAGTACGAGCAGTACTTC.